This T cell receptor beta chain is drawn from a study of cytomegalovirus exposure and HLA in healthy donors. This clone has just a few counts. Amplification used 60 Vbeta primers and 13 Jbeta primers. Clones were read by immunoSEQ multiplex PCR, and TCRdb kept only the in-frame ones, dropping some. The table has approximately 160,000 clones, around 80% seen once; the top ten hold around 2%. The CDR3 is made up of 13 amino acids. From germline, CDR1 is LGHNA and CDR2 YSLEER. With 4 bases removed from V and 7 bases from J, the gap between germline ends came to 10 bases. The sequencing sample was made of PBMCs. The V and J genes are TRBV4-3 and TRBJ2-2; possible D gene TRBD2, 7 bases. The receptor was derived from a human donor in good health. CDR3 sequence: CASSRGGGGELFF. In DNA form, the CDR3 reads TGCGCCAGCAGCCGGGGGGGCGGCGGGGAGCTGTTTTTT.